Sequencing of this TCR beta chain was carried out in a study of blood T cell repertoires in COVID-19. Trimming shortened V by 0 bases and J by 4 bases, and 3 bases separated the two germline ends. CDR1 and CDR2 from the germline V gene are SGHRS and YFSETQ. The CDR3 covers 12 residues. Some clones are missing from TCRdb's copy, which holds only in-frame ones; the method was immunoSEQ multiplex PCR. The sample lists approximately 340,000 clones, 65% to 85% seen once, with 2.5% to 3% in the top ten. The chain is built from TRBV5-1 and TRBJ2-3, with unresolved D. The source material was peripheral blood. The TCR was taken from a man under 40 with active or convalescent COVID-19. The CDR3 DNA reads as TGCGCCAGCAGCTTGGGCGCAGATACGCAGTATTTT. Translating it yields CASSLGADTQYF.